This T cell receptor beta chain was recorded in a study of T cell repertoires in cytomegalovirus infection. At the level of the study: Newly reported HLA-C-restricted and thoroughly characterized HLA-B-restricted CMV epitopes were employed. Both a matching HLA type and CMV infection were indicated by public TCR beta signatures.

TCRdb fed the reads into MiXCR, producing one record per CDR3 protein. The sample lists fewer than 850,000 distinct CDR3 sequences; almost 30% were seen once. Notes on this clonotype: Its matching antigen is unknown.

CDR1 is WNHNN, CDR2 SYGVQD, per germline (reference sequence). Trimming stripped 0 bases from V and 5 bases from J, with 8 bases between. The CDR3 extends over 14 amino acids. This sequence joins TRBV10-1 and TRBJ2-1; perhaps TRBD2 as D (5 bases). The input for sequencing was cultured CD8+ T cells from PBMCs, taken from culture after CMV antigen stimulation. The receptor comes from a human donor in good health (CMV status not recorded). Some clones in this sample may be carry-over from other donors' samples. CDR3 in DNA: TGCGCCAGCAGTGAGTCTGCTAGCAACAATGAGCAGTTCTTC. Residues: CASSESASNNEQFF.